The rows below give T cell receptor beta chains drawn from one sample of a study of T cell changes during pregnancy in multiple sclerosis. Sequencing used immunoSEQ multiplex PCR; TCRdb keeps in-frame clones, though not all of them. This table has approximately 89,000 clones, less than 95% appearing once. This sample comprised peripheral blood, obtained in the third trimester of pregnancy. Source of these receptors: a female donor with multiple sclerosis, enrolled in a pregnancy study. Each CDR3 is given with its conserved first and last residue. A D gene is named only where the DNA matches it firmly. Only some rows state a clone size, as once, few, many or a class for expanded clones.

cdr3_length,clone_size,v_call,d_call,j_call,cdr3_nt,cdr3_aa
15,.,TRBV21-1,.,TRBJ1-2,TGTGCCAGCAGCGCCCCCGGGACAGGGACGAAGGGCTACACCTTC,CASSAPGTGTKGYTF
18,.,TRBV9,TRBD2,TRBJ2-3,TGTGCCAGCAGCGGTCTAGCGGGGGGCCAACCCGCTCTAGATACGCAGTATTTT,CASSGLAGGQPALDTQYF
16,.,TRBV4-1,TRBD2,TRBJ2-7,TGCGCCAGCAGCCAAGAACTGCTAGCGGGGGTCCACGAGCAGTACTTC,CASSQELLAGVHEQYF
15,once,TRBV6-5,TRBD1,TRBJ1-3,TGTGCCACATCACGGACAGGGTCCTCTGGAAACACCATATATTTT,CATSRTGSSGNTIYF
14,.,TRBV5-1,TRBD1,TRBJ2-7,TGCGCCAGCAGCTGGGACAGGACGGCCTACGAGCAGTACTTC,CASSWDRTAYEQYF
16,.,TRBV6-1,TRBD1,TRBJ1-5,TGTGCCAGCAGCGAAGGGACAGGCCCGCGACGTCAGCCCCAGCATTTT,CASSEGTGPRRQPQHF
13,.,TRBV19,.,TRBJ2-2,TGTGCCAGTAGTATAGACGTCACCGGGGAGCTGTTTTTT,CASSIDVTGELFF
16,.,TRBV9,.,TRBJ1-1,TGTGCCAGCAGCTCCGTCGGCCCCGGGTTGAACACTGAAGCTTTCTTT,CASSSVGPGLNTEAFF
13,.,TRBV10-3,.,TRBJ1-2,TGTGCCATCAGTAGCATCGGGGTTTATGGCTACACCTTC,CAISSIGVYGYTF
13,.,TRBV5-1,.,TRBJ2-7,TGCGCCACCTCCGGGGACAACTCCTACGAGCAGTACTTC,CATSGDNSYEQYF
13,.,TRBV19,TRBD1,TRBJ1-1,TGTGCCAGTAGTCAGGGGGCGAACACTGAAGCTTTCTTT,CASSQGANTEAFF
17,.,TRBV5-6,.,TRBJ2-3,TGTGCCAGCAGCTTGATAGGGTACAGGGAAGGCACAGATACGCAGTATTTT,CASSLIGYREGTDTQYF
15,.,TRBV19,.,TRBJ2-2,TGTGCCAGTAGGGAGTCGGGAGCGAACACCGGGGAGCTGTTTTTT,CASRESGANTGELFF
14,.,TRBV10-1,.,TRBJ1-1,TGCGCCAGCAGTGCGGCGGGTCTCCAAACTGAAGCTTTCTTT,CASSAAGLQTEAFF
14,.,TRBV9,TRBD2,TRBJ2-7,TGTGCCAGCAGCGTAGATAGCGGGGGCTACGAGCAGTACTTC,CASSVDSGGYEQYF
17,.,TRBV5-8,.,TRBJ1-5,TGTGCCAGCAGCTTGGGTCCGCGGTTTGCCCGCAATCAGCCCCAGCATTTT,CASSLGPRFARNQPQHF
15,.,TRBV7-2,TRBD1,TRBJ2-3,TGTGCCAGCAGCTTAGGGGGACAGGGACCAGATACGCAGTATTTT,CASSLGGQGPDTQYF
13,.,TRBV9,TRBD1,TRBJ1-1,TGTGCCAGCAGTGCTACAGGGGGCACTGAAGCTTTCTTT,CASSATGGTEAFF
13,.,TRBV2,.,TRBJ1-4,TGTGCCAGCAGTAAGCTAACAGATGAAAAACTGTTTTTT,CASSKLTDEKLFF
14,once,TRBV10-1,.,TRBJ2-7,TGCGCCAGCAGAGGAGGTCCAGTGAGTTGCGAGCAGTACTTC,CASRGGPVSCEQYF
13,.,TRBV14,.,TRBJ2-1,TGTGCCAGCAGCCTGACAGGTCCGAATGAGCAGTTCTTC,CASSLTGPNEQFF
16,.,TRBV7-2,TRBD2,TRBJ2-7,TGTGCCAGCGCTGACTACGTAAGCGGGGGGGGATACGAGCAGTACTTC,CASADYVSGGGYEQYF
17,.,TRBV19,.,TRBJ1-1,TGTGCCAGTAGCCAAAGACTGCCTATTAGTGGGAACACTGAAGCTTTCTTT,CASSQRLPISGNTEAFF
13,.,TRBV19,.,TRBJ2-4,TGTGCCAGTAGTCGGACACTTTCGGGCATTCAGTACTTC,CASSRTLSGIQYF
15,.,TRBV27,.,TRBJ2-1,TGTGCCAGCAGTCCCCACGGGGGAAGTTACAATGAGCAGTTCTTC,CASSPHGGSYNEQFF
17,.,TRBV7-7,TRBD1,TRBJ2-1,TGTGCTAGCAGCATCCTACCGGGACAGGGGGCTTACAATGAGCAGTTCTTC,CASSILPGQGAYNEQFF
16,once,TRBV5-8,TRBD1,TRBJ1-2,TGTGCCAGCAGCTTGGCCTTGACAGGGGGCGCCTATGGCTACACCTTC,CASSLALTGGAYGYTF
13,few,TRBV6-4,TRBD2,TRBJ2-1,TGTGCCAGCAGCGGGGGGGCCTACAATGAGCAGTTCTTC,CASSGGAYNEQFF
13,.,TRBV6-5,TRBD1,TRBJ1-2,TGTGCCAGCAGTGCCCCAGGGGGCAATGGCTACACCTTC,CASSAPGGNGYTF
12,once,TRBV14,.,TRBJ1-5,TGTGCCAGCAGCCAAGACGGTCAGCCCCAGCATTTT,CASSQDGQPQHF
14,.,TRBV6-6,TRBD1,TRBJ2-7,TGTGCCAGCAGTTCTTGGGACAGGGGCTACGAGCAGTACTTC,CASSSWDRGYEQYF
17,.,TRBV9,TRBD2,TRBJ2-3,TGTGCCAGCAGCGCCCCCCTCGGGGGGGTAAGGTCAGATACGCAGTATTTT,CASSAPLGGVRSDTQYF
10,.,TRBV20-1,.,TRBJ2-5,TGCAGTGCTACGGAAGAGACCCAGTACTTC,CSATEETQYF
11,.,TRBV30,TRBD1,TRBJ2-7,TGTGCCTGGACAGGGGGCTACGAGCAGTACTTC,CAWTGGYEQYF
15,.,TRBV5-5,TRBD1,TRBJ1-1,TGTGCCAGCAGCTGGACGACAGGGGTGGAGACTGAAGCTTTCTTT,CASSWTTGVETEAFF
13,.,TRBV10-1,.,TRBJ2-5,TGCGCCAGCAGCAAAAAGGGGGTTGAGACCCAGTACTTC,CASSKKGVETQYF
13,.,TRBV29-1,.,TRBJ1-1,TGCAGCGGCTCCAGGGATTTGGGCACTGAAGCTTTCTTT,CSGSRDLGTEAFF
15,.,TRBV2,.,TRBJ1-3,TGTGCCAGCAGTGACTGGGCTGACTCTGGAAACACCATATATTTT,CASSDWADSGNTIYF
13,once,TRBV10-3,.,TRBJ1-2,TGTGCCATCAGTGAGCACGCGCTAGATGGCTACACCTTC,CAISEHALDGYTF
18,.,TRBV4-1,TRBD2,TRBJ2-1,TGCGCCAGCAGCCTACTCCCAGGGACTAGCGGATTATACAATGAGCAGTTCTTC,CASSLLPGTSGLYNEQFF
15,.,TRBV9,TRBD1,TRBJ2-3,TGTGCCGGCAACTCGGACAGGAGAAATGGAGATACGCAGTATTTT,CAGNSDRRNGDTQYF
14,.,TRBV7-2,.,TRBJ2-5,TGTGCCAGCAGCTCCCCCCGGGGTCAAGAGACCCAGTACTTC,CASSSPRGQETQYF